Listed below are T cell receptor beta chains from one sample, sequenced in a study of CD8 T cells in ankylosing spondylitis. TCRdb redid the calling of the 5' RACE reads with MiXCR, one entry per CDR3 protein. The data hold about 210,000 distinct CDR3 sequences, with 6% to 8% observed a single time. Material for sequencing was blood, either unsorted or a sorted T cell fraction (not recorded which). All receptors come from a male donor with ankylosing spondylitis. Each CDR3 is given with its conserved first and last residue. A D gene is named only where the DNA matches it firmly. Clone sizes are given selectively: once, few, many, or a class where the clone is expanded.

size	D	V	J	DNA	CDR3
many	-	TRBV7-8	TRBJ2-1	TGTGCCAGCAGCCGCCCGAACAATGAGCAGTTCTTC	CASSRPNNEQFF
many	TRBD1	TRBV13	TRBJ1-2	TGTGCCAGCAGCGCCGGACAGGGGGCGATAACATCCAACTATGGCTACACCTTC	CASSAGQGAITSNYGYTF
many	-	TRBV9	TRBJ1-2	TGTGCCAGCAGTAAACTACAGGACGGCCTAGGTGGCTACACCTTC	CASSKLQDGLGGYTF
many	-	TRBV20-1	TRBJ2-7	TGCAGTGCTAGAGCCCCGTCGGGCTACGAGCAGTACTTC	CSARAPSGYEQYF
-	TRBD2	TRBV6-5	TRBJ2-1	TGTGCCAGCAGTTCCAGACTAGCGGGGCCAAATTACAATGAGCAGTTCTTC	CASSSRLAGPNYNEQFF
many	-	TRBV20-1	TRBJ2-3	TGCAGTGCTAAGGGGGCGGGGGACACAGATACGCAGTATTTT	CSAKGAGDTDTQYF
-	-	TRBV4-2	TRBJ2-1	TGTGCCAGGGGCTCCGGGCCGGGTGAGCAGTTCTTC	CARGSGPGEQFF
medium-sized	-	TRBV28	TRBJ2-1	TGTGCCAGCTCCCTGCGGGGGCTTGAGCAGTTCTTC	CASSLRGLEQFF
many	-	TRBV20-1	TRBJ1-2	TGCAGTGCTAGAGATTGGGGACCGACCATTACTAACTATGGCTACACCTTC	CSARDWGPTITNYGYTF
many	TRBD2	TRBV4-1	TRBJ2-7	TGCGCCAGCAGTCAAGGACTAGTCTACGAGCAGTACTTC	CASSQGLVYEQYF
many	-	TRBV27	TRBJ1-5	TGTGCCAGCAGTTTGGGACGGATCAATCAGCCCCAGCATTTT	CASSLGRINQPQHF
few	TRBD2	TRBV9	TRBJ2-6	TGTGCCAGCAGCGTTAACCCCAGCGGGACTGGGGCCAACGTCCTGACTTTC	CASSVNPSGTGANVLTF
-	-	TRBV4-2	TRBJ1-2	TGTGCCAGAAGCCAAGAAATCGGGGGTTCTAACTATGGCTACACCTTC	CARSQEIGGSNYGYTF
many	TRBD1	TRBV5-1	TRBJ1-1	TGCGCCAGCAGCACCGGGACAGGGGCCAGACACACTGAAGCTTTCTTT	CASSTGTGARHTEAFF
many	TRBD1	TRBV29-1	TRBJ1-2	TGCAGCGCTGAGGGTCAGGGGGTTGGCTACACCTTC	CSAEGQGVGYTF
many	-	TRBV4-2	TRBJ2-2	TGTGCCAGCAGCCCACTGGACATGGAAACCACCGGGGAGCTGTTTTTT	CASSPLDMETTGELFF
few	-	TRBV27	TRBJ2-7	TGTGCCAGCAGGGAGCCACAGGGCTCTCACCCCTACGAGCAGTACTTC	CASREPQGSHPYEQYF
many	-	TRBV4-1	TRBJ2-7	TGCGCCAGCAGCCTTCCTGTGGTCCCCTACGAGCAGTACTTC	CASSLPVVPYEQYF
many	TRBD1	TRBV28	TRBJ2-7	TGTGCCAGCAGTTTACCCCCTAGGGACAGCGCCAAACAAAGCTCCTACGAGCAGTACTTC	CASSLPPRDSAKQSSYEQYF
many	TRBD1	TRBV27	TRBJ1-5	TGTGCCAGCAGTCTCAGGGGGCCTCATCAGCCCCAGCATTTT	CASSLRGPHQPQHF
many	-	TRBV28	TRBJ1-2	TGTGCCAGCGGGCCTCCTACAGGCTACACCTTC	CASGPPTGYTF
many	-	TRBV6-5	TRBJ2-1	TGTGCCAGCAGTGACGGATACAATGAGCAGTTCTTC	CASSDGYNEQFF
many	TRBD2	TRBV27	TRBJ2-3	TGTGCCAGCAGTTGGGTAGCGGGGGGGACAGATACGCAGTATTTT	CASSWVAGGTDTQYF
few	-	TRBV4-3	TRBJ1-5	TGCGCCAGCAGCTATTCGACAGGTCTTCATCAGCCCCAGCATTTT	CASSYSTGLHQPQHF
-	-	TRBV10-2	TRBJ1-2	TGCGCCAGCAGTGAAGGAGCACCTGAGGGCTATGGCTACACCTTC	CASSEGAPEGYGYTF
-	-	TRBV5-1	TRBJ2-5	TGCGCCAGCAGCTCTAAAAAAGAGACCCAGTACTTC	CASSSKKETQYF